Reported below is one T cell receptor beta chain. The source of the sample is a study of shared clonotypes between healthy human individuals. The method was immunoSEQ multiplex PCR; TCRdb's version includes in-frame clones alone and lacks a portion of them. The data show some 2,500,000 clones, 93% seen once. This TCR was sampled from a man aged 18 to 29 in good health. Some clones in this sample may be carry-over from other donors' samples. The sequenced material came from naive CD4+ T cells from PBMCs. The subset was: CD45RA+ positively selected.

CDR3 residues: CASRGGDSVYGYTF. DNA for the CDR3: TGTGCCAGCAGGGGGGGGGACAGCGTGTATGGCTACACCTTC. The gene calls are TRBV28 and TRBJ1-2, with TRBD1 matching 7 bases. This CDR3 contains 14 residues. Trimming cost V 6 bases and J 5 bases; bases outside gene matches: 9. Germline-derived CDR1 and CDR2 are MDHEN and SYDVKM.